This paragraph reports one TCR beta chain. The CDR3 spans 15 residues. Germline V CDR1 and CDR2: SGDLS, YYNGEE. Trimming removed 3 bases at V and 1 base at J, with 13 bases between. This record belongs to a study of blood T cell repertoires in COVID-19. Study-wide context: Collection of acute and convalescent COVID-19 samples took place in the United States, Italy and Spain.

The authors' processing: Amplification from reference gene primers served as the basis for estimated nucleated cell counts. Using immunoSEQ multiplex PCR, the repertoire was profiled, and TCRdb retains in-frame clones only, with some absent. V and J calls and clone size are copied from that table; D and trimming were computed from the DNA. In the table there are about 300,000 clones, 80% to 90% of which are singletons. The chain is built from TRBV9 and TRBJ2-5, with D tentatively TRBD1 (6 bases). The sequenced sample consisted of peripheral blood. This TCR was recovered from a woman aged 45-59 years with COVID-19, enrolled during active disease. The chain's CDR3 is CASSDSWTVQETQYF. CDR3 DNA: TGTGCCAGCAGCGACTCCTGGACAGTCCAAGAGACCCAGTACTTC.